One and the same sample provided the 30 T cell receptor beta chains below, sequenced in a study of shared clonotypes between healthy human individuals. The assay was immunoSEQ multiplex PCR, and TCRdb's table has in-frame clones only and misses some. This table holds 1 million to 1.3 million clones, 70% to 80% found once. The source material was memory CD4+ T cells from PBMCs. Subset indicated: CD45RA-negative fraction. These receptors originate from a man younger than 35 in good health. Some clones in this sample may be carry-over from other donors' samples.

In its sample, this clone was seen once. The V gene is TRBV25-1, the J gene TRBJ2-3; 9 bases are a match to TRBD1. Germline lookup yields CDR1 MGHDK and CDR2 SYGVNS. The CDR3 extends over 15 amino acids. V trimming: 3 bases; J trimming: 2 bases; junction bases outside the gene matches: 3. The DNA for the CDR3 is TGTGCCAGCAGTGACGACAGGGGGACCACAGATACGCAGTATTTT. This gives the protein CASSDDRGTTDTQYF. The full variable domain, in which reference TRBV25-1 and TRBJ2-3 provide the parts outside the CDR3, is EADIYQTPRYLVIGTGKKITLECSQTMGHDKMYWYQQDPGMELHLIHYSYGVNSTEKGDLSSESTVSRIRTEHFPLTLESARPSHTSQYLCASSDDRGTTDTQYFGPGTRLTVL.

V and J are TRBV18 and TRBJ2-5; 8 nucleotides match TRBD1. CDR3 size: 16 residues. Germline V lookup: CDR1 KGHSH, CDR2 LQKENI. Trimming cost V 3 bases and J 5 bases; bases outside gene matches: 11. The CDR3 bases are TGTGCCAGCTCACCTACTAGGACAGGGACGATGGAGACCCAGTACTTC. Translating it yields CASSPTRTGTMETQYF.

This chain uses TRBV11-3 with TRBJ1-1; D may be TRBD1 (5 bases). V lost 4 bases and J 7 bases, leaving 10 bases between the germline ends. The CDR3 spans 12 residues. The V gene's germline CDR1 is SGHNT and CDR2 YENEEA. The CDR3 DNA follows: TGTGCCAGCAGCTCGCTGGGGCTTGAAGCTTTCTTT. It yields the protein CASSSLGLEAFF.

The chain recombines TRBV7-3 with TRBJ2-7; the match to TRBD2 covers 11 bases. CDR1 and CDR2 (germline): SGHTA, FQGTGA. The CDR3 runs 15 residues. V lost 6 bases and J lost 2; bases outside the gene matches: 6. The CDR3 region is CASRQALAGAYEQYF. CDR3 coding DNA: TGTGCCAGCAGGCAAGCACTAGCGGGAGCCTACGAGCAGTACTTC.

This clone was found once. The chain employs TRBV30 and TRBJ2-7; D uncertain. Per germline, CDR1 GTSNPN and CDR2 SVGIG (reference sequence). V lost 1 base and J lost 3, with 13 bases in between. The CDR3 runs to 14 residues. CDR3 loop: CAWSATATNYEQYF. In DNA, the CDR3 is TGTGCCTGGAGTGCGACCGCCACGAACTACGAGCAGTACTTC.

In this sample, this clone turned up once. The rearrangement uses TRBV6-6 and TRBJ2-7; 12 bases are a match to TRBD2. CDR3 length: 15 amino acids. Per germline, CDR1 MNHNY and CDR2 SVGAGI (reference sequence). The trim removed 6 bases at V and 2 bases at J, leaving 5 bases unmatched. The CDR3 region is CASRRGLAGTYEQYF. As DNA, the CDR3 is TGTGCCAGCAGGCGCGGACTAGCGGGAACCTACGAGCAGTACTTC.

The chain joins TRBV30 to TRBJ2-2, with 10 positions matching TRBD2. The V and J ends lost 6 bases and 0 bases, in that order; junction bases with no gene match: 10. Germline V gives CDR1 GTSNPN, CDR2 SVGIG (reference sequence). This CDR3 has 17 residues. The CDR3 coding sequence is TGTGCCTGCCCCACGAGAACTAGCGGGGCGAACACCGGGGAGCTGTTTTTT. Protein sequence: CACPTRTSGANTGELFF.

The rearrangement joins TRBV9 to TRBJ1-2; D not certain. This CDR3 region has 12 residues. The germline gives CDR1 SGDLS, CDR2 YYNGEE. Trimming removed 4 bases at V and 8 bases at J, with 12 bases between. The CDR3 nucleotides are TGTGCCAGCAGCTCCCCCCCGACGGGCTACACCTTC. This translates into CASSSPPTGYTF.

The rearrangement links TRBV19 to TRBJ2-1; D may be TRBD2 (5 bases). Germline values: CDR1 LNHDA, CDR2 SQIVND (reference sequence). The CDR3 has 12 residues. V gave up 6 bases and J gave up 6 bases, with 9 bases separating them. CDR3 DNA: TGTGCCAGTAGAAACGAGGGCAATGAGCAGTTCTTC. Its translation: CASRNEGNEQFF.

The chain is built from TRBV28 and TRBJ2-7; D possibly corresponds to TRBD1 (6 bases). Per germline, CDR1 MDHEN and CDR2 SYDVKM. The CDR3 spans 15 residues. V dropped 5 bases and J dropped 0 bases, with 14 bases sitting between them. The CDR3 sequence: CASSITRTVSYEQYF. CDR3 nucleotides: TGTGCCAGCAGTATCACTAGGACAGTCTCCTACGAGCAGTACTTC.

The chain uses TRBV27 and TRBJ2-1, with D tentatively TRBD1 or TRBD2 (5 bases each). The CDR3 loop spans 18 amino acids. Trimming shortened V by 3 bases and J by 6 bases, and 24 bases separated the two germline ends. Per germline, CDR1 MNHEY and CDR2 SMNVEV (reference sequence). This CDR3 is CASSFYGVGVLGSNEQFF. CDR3 DNA: TGTGCCAGCAGTTTCTACGGGGTGGGGGTGCTGGGGTCCAATGAGCAGTTCTTC.

The rearrangement links TRBV5-1 to TRBJ2-2; 7 positions match TRBD2. Germline CDR1 reads SGHRS; CDR2 reads YFSETQ. With V trimmed by 4 bases and J by 4 bases, 13 bases remained unmatched. The CDR3 extends over 17 amino acids. CDR3 in DNA: TGCGCCAGCAGCCCTCGGGGCGGGAGTGTTCCCACCGGGGAGCTGTTTTTT. Its translation: CASSPRGGSVPTGELFF.

V is TRBV5-8 and J is TRBJ2-2; 9 bases are a match to TRBD1. The CDR3 totals 16 residues. Germline CDR1 and CDR2: SGHTS and YDEGEE. Trimming at V came to 6 bases and at J to 5 bases, leaving 11 bases not matched to a gene. The CDR3 spells CASTEDRGVVTGELFF. In DNA form, the CDR3 reads TGTGCCAGCACCGAGGACAGGGGAGTCGTGACCGGGGAGCTGTTTTTT. Complete variable domain (other parts from reference TRBV5-8 and TRBJ2-2): EAGVTQSPTHLIKTRGQQATLRCSPISGHTSVYWYQQALGLGLQFLLWYDEGEERNRGNFPPRFSGRQFPNYSSELNVNALELEDSALYLCASTEDRGVVTGELFFGEGSRLTVL.

The chain is built from TRBV2 and TRBJ2-5; D is uncertain. The CDR3 totals 13 residues. Per germline, CDR1 SNHLY and CDR2 FYNNEI. V dropped 4 bases and J dropped 2 bases, with 8 bases sitting between them. The CDR3 sequence: CASSARQQETQYF. CDR3 DNA: TGTGCCAGCAGTGCACGGCAGCAAGAGACCCAGTACTTC.

The chain is built from TRBV19 and TRBJ2-7; D is possibly TRBD1 (6 bases). Deletions cut 4 bases from V and 2 bases from J, with 15 bases between. The CDR3 is 15 residues long. Germline CDR1 LNHDA, CDR2 SQIVND (reference sequence). CDR3 nucleotides: TGTGCCAGTAGTAAAGAGAGGGGGACGACCTACGAGCAGTACTTC. Amino acid sequence: CASSKERGTTYEQYF.

Notes on this clone: This sample also contains other DNA sequences that code for the same CDR3. The chain employs TRBV7-9 and TRBJ1-3; no reliable D call. The V end lost 1 base, the J end lost 0 bases, and 4 bases lay between the germline ends. CDR3 length equals 14 residues. CDR1 and CDR2 (germline): SEHNR, FQNEAQ (reference sequence). Written as DNA, the CDR3 is TGTGCCAGCAGCTTAGGGCTCTCTGGAAACACCATATATTTT. It yields the protein CASSLGLSGNTIYF.

The gene calls are TRBV15 and TRBJ2-1, with 10 bases aligning to TRBD2. V lost 0 bases and J lost 10; bases outside the gene matches: 9. The CDR3 runs to 16 residues. Germline CDR1 is LNHNV and CDR2 is YYDKDF (reference sequence). DNA for the CDR3: TGTGCCACCAGCAGAGATCGTACTAGCGGGATCGAGGAGCAGTTCTTC. Residues: CATSRDRTSGIEEQFF.

This chain joins TRBV5-1 and TRBJ1-2; D remains unclear. The V and J ends lost 0 bases and 4 bases respectively, with 10 bases between them. The CDR3 spans 14 residues. The germline CDR1 and CDR2 sequences are SGHRS and YFSETQ. This CDR3 is CASSLDGIPYGYTF. The CDR3 DNA is TGCGCCAGCAGCTTGGACGGGATCCCCTATGGCTACACCTTC.

The CDR3 reads CASSVSRTSNEQFF. The CDR3 DNA reads TGTGCCAGTAGTGTCTCTCGAACTTCCAATGAGCAGTTCTTC. The chain has TRBV19 and TRBJ2-1, with unresolved D. Germline V lookup: CDR1 LNHDA, CDR2 SQIVND (reference sequence). V was clipped by 5 bases and J by 6 bases, with 14 bases between them. The CDR3 spans 14 residues.

The chain carries TRBV2 and TRBJ2-2; D may match TRBD1 or TRBD2 (5 bases each). The CDR3 contains 14 residues. Germline assignment: CDR1 SNHLY and CDR2 FYNNEI. V lost 7 bases, J lost 8 bases, and 17 bases lay in between. CDR3 amino acids: CASTTEGTPGELFF. Here the CDR3 DNA reads TGTGCCAGCACCACCGAGGGGACCCCAGGGGAGCTGTTTTTT. The full variable domain, completed using reference TRBV2 and TRBJ2-2, is EPEVTQTPSHQVTQMGQEVILRCVPISNHLYFYWYRQILGQKVEFLVSFYNNEISEKSEIFDDQFSVERPDGSNFTLKIRSTKLEDSAMYFCASTTEGTPGELFFGEGSRLTVL.

J is TRBJ1-1 and V is TRBV29-1, with D unresolved. The CDR3 contains 12 residues. V was trimmed by 7 bases and J by 2 bases, leaving 11 bases between them. Germline V gene sequence: CDR1 SQVTM, CDR2 ANQGSEA. The CDR3 DNA reads TGCAGCGCCCTAAGGTCTAACACTGAAGCTTTCTTT. This gives the protein CSALRSNTEAFF. The whole variable domain, filled in from reference TRBV29-1 and TRBJ1-1, reads SAVISQKPSRDICQRGTSLTIQCQVDSQVTMMFWYRQQPGQSLTLIATANQGSEATYESGFVIDKFPISRPNLTFSTLTVSNMSPEDSSIYLCSALRSNTEAFFGQGTRLTVV.

V gene TRBV28 combines with J gene TRBJ2-1; D is unclear. Germline V gene data show CDR1 as MDHEN and CDR2 as SYDVKM. The CDR3 is 18 residues long. Trimming took 2 bases from V and 0 from J, leaving 17 bases between them. The CDR3 DNA reads TGTGCCAGCAGTTTAGAGTCGGTAAGCCCGAGCTCCTACAATGAGCAGTTCTTC. The encoded protein is CASSLESVSPSSYNEQFF.

The chain's CDR3 is CASSPTDQPTNYGYTF. The CDR3 coding sequence is TGTGCCAGCTCACCAACAGACCAGCCGACAAACTATGGCTACACCTTC. The chain has TRBV18 and TRBJ1-2, with unresolved D. The CDR3 runs to 16 residues. Per the germline V gene, CDR1 is KGHSH and CDR2 is LQKENI. V was cut by 2 bases and J by 2 bases, with 15 bases left in between. Based on the CDR3 plus reference TRBV18 and TRBJ1-2, the full variable domain is NAGVMQNPRHLVRRRGQEARLRCSPMKGHSHVYWYRQLPEEGLKFMVYLQKENIIDESGMPKERFSAEFPKEGPSILRIQQVVRGDSAAYFCASSPTDQPTNYGYTFGSGTRLTVV.

V usage is TRBV27 and J usage is TRBJ2-1; no clear D gene. The CDR3 is made up of 14 amino acids. V lost 1 base to trimming and J lost 4 bases, with 8 bases between them. The germline V gene encodes CDR1 MNHEY and CDR2 SMNVEV (reference sequence). CDR3 residues: CASSLFGRYNEQFF. The CDR3 nucleotides are TGTGCCAGCAGTTTATTCGGACGATACAATGAGCAGTTCTTC.

The chain has TRBV29-1 and TRBJ2-7; tentative D call: TRBD1 (7 bases). From germline, CDR1 is SQVTM and CDR2 ANQGSEA. The CDR3 runs to 17 residues. V lost 6 bases and J lost 3, with 27 bases in between. This CDR3 is CSVARDREAEDYYEQYF. CDR3 DNA: TGCAGCGTGGCCCGAGACAGGGAGGCAGAAGACTACTACGAGCAGTACTTC.

The J gene is TRBJ1-2, the V gene TRBV5-1; D is unresolved. The CDR3 runs to 14 residues. Between the trimmed V and J ends, which lost 0 bases and 4 bases, there was a span of 10 bases. Germline values: CDR1 SGHRS, CDR2 YFSETQ. CDR3 sequence reads: CASSLEVGFYGYTF. The DNA for the CDR3 is TGCGCCAGCAGCTTGGAGGTAGGGTTCTATGGCTACACCTTC.

The rearrangement links TRBV10-3 to TRBJ1-5, with 11 bases fitting TRBD1. Germline loops: CDR1 ENHRY, CDR2 SYGVKD. Unmatched junction bases numbered 5, after V lost 3 bases and J lost 7 bases. This CDR3 comprises 15 residues. The CDR3 region is CAISDGDRGVQPQHF. The CDR3 DNA follows: TGTGCCATCAGTGATGGGGACAGGGGGGTCCAGCCCCAGCATTTT.

The chain uses TRBV18 and TRBJ1-1; possible D gene TRBD1, 5 bases. Germline V CDR1 and CDR2: KGHSH, LQKENI. Trimming removed 7 bases from V and 2 bases from J, with 14 bases in between. This CDR3 contains 14 residues. The DNA of the CDR3 is TGTGCCAGCTTACCGGCGGGGCGAAACACTGAAGCTTTCTTT. Translation: CASLPAGRNTEAFF.

This clone is a singleton in its sample. The chain carries TRBV2 and TRBJ1-5; D is unclear. Germline assignment: CDR1 SNHLY and CDR2 FYNNEI. The CDR3 covers 15 residues. V lost 6 bases to trimming and J lost 2 bases, with 14 bases between them. In DNA form, the CDR3 reads TGTGCCAGCAGGGCCGAGACGGCAGGCAATCAGCCCCAGCATTTT. Protein: CASRAETAGNQPQHF. The full variable domain, completed using reference TRBV2 and TRBJ1-5, is EPEVTQTPSHQVTQMGQEVILRCVPISNHLYFYWYRQILGQKVEFLVSFYNNEISEKSEIFDDQFSVERPDGSNFTLKIRSTKLEDSAMYFCASRAETAGNQPQHFGDGTRLSIL.

This clone was seen a few times. The chain uses TRBV28 and TRBJ2-7; possibly TRBD2 for D (5 bases). The CDR3 is 17 amino acids. Trimming left V 1 base short and J 0 bases short, with 16 bases between. Per the germline V gene, CDR1 is MDHEN and CDR2 is SYDVKM. CDR3 amino acids: CASSLSLTRASSYEQYF. The CDR3 bases are TGTGCCAGCAGTTTATCCCTCACGAGGGCCTCCTCCTACGAGCAGTACTTC.